One sample yielded the 26 T cell receptor beta chains listed below, sequenced in a study of OX40 agonist ivuxolimab in advanced cancers. The method behind the library was the immunoSEQ multiplex PCR assay. TCRdb stores this immuneACCESS table with in-frame sequences only. Part of the clones is absent; in the studies checked, under half of the shortfall reflects unresolved V genes, and no reason is known for the rest. In all, the sample holds around 99,000 clones, and approximately 90% of those were seen once. The ten largest make up 1% to 1.5% of the sample. This sample comprised CD4+ or CD8+ T cells sorted from blood, obtained in a trial of the OX40 agonist ivuxolimab. Source of these receptors: an adult with an advanced solid tumor such as melanoma, head and neck, liver or kidney cancer.

The rearrangement uses TRBV19 and TRBJ2-3; 10 nucleotides line up with TRBD2. The CDR3 extends over 15 amino acids. The germline V gene has CDR1 LNHDA and CDR2 SQIVND (reference sequence). The V gene end was trimmed by 5 bases and the J gene end by 6 bases; junction bases not matched to a gene: 8. The CDR3 sequence: CASSFSGRRGDTQYF. The DNA for the CDR3 is TGTGCCAGTAGTTTTAGCGGGAGGAGAGGGGATACGCAGTATTTT.

This clone is medium-sized within its sample. The sample holds other DNA sequences that translate to the same CDR3. The gene calls are TRBV5-1 and TRBJ2-7; TRBD2 agrees at 10 bases. This CDR3 region has 13 residues. The V gene end was trimmed by 4 bases and the J gene end by 7 bases; junction bases not matched to a gene: 5. In germline, CDR1 is SGHRS, CDR2 YFSETQ. The CDR3 nucleotides read TGCGCCAGCAGCCCCGGACTAGCGGATGAGCAGTACTTC. It is translated as CASSPGLADEQYF.

The CDR3 DNA follows: TGTGCCAGCAGCTTAGGTACAGGGGTTAAAGAGCAGTACTTC. Residues: CASSLGTGVKEQYF. The rearrangement joins TRBV7-2 to TRBJ2-7; the match to TRBD1 covers 7 bases. V gave up 1 base and J gave up 7 bases; unmatched junction bases: 7. The CDR3 has 14 amino acids. Germline values: CDR1 SGHTA, CDR2 FQGNSA.

The J gene is TRBJ2-5, the V gene TRBV5-1; 14 bases match TRBD2. The CDR3 is 16 amino acids. The V segment lost 3 bases and the J segment 4 bases; nucleotides outside the gene matches: 5. Germline-derived CDR1 and CDR2 are SGHRS and YFSETQ. The CDR3 sequence is CASSSGLAGAGETQYF. CDR3 in DNA: TGCGCCAGCAGCTCGGGACTAGCGGGAGCCGGAGAGACCCAGTACTTC. Filled out from reference TRBV5-1 and TRBJ2-5, the complete variable domain reads KAGVTQTPRYLIKTRGQQVTLSCSPISGHRSVSWYQQTPGQGLQFLFEYFSETQRNKGNFPGRFSGRQFSNSRSEMNVSTLELGDSALYLCASSSGLAGAGETQYFGPGTRLLVL.

The gene calls are TRBV11-3 and TRBJ1-1; D might be TRBD1 (5 bases). The CDR3 has 15 residues. Trimming left V 3 bases short and J 0 bases short, with 11 bases between. Germline values: CDR1 SGHNT, CDR2 YENEEA. CDR3 in DNA: TGTGCCAGCAGCTTGCAGGGAGGGATGAACACTGAAGCTTTCTTT. It codes for CASSLQGGMNTEAFF.

The rearrangement uses TRBV28 and TRBJ1-3; D gene uncertain. The CDR3 totals 13 residues. V was pared by 10 bases and J by 0 bases, with 10 bases between. Germline V CDR1 and CDR2: MDHEN, SYDVKM. DNA for the CDR3: TGTGCCACCTCGCCGGACTCTGGAAACACCATATATTTT. This gives the protein CATSPDSGNTIYF.

In its sample, this clone was seen once. V and J are TRBV28 and TRBJ1-4; tentative D call: TRBD1 (6 bases). Per the germline V gene, CDR1 is MDHEN and CDR2 is SYDVKM. The V end lost 5 bases, the J end lost 0 bases, and 10 bases lay between the germline ends. The CDR3 has 15 amino acids. DNA for the CDR3: TGTGCCAGCAGTGCCCGGACAGCAACTAATGAAAAACTGTTTTTT. As protein: CASSARTATNEKLFF. Variable domain in full (rest from reference TRBV28 and TRBJ1-4): DVKVTQSSRYLVKRTGEKVFLECVQDMDHENMFWYRQDPGLGLRLIYFSYDVKMKEKGDIPEGYSVSREKKERFSLILESASTNQTSMYLCASSARTATNEKLFFGSGTQLSVL.

In the case of this clone: Different DNA sequences within this sample yield the same CDR3. The J gene is TRBJ1-5, the V gene TRBV2; 10 bases are shared with TRBD1. This CDR3 spans 14 amino acids. The V gene end was trimmed by 4 bases and the J gene end by 4 bases; junction bases not matched to a gene: 1. Germline V gives CDR1 SNHLY, CDR2 FYNNEI. The CDR3 DNA follows: TGTGCCAGCAGTGGGACAGGGGGTAATCAGCCCCAGCATTTT. Its protein product is CASSGTGGNQPQHF.

This chain joins TRBV7-9 and TRBJ2-1; no definite D call. The CDR3 has 16 amino acids. The V gene's germline CDR1 is SEHNR and CDR2 FQNEAQ (reference sequence). Trimming stripped 0 bases from V and 8 bases from J, with 17 bases between. The DNA of the CDR3 is TGTGCCAGCAGCTTAGCTGGTGCAGGTCGTGCTGATGAGCAGTTCTTC. It yields the protein CASSLAGAGRADEQFF.

This chain uses TRBV6-5 with TRBJ1-3; possibly TRBD1 for D (6 bases). The CDR3 runs 15 residues. V was clipped by 2 bases and J by 3 bases, with 11 bases between them. Germline V gene data show CDR1 as MNHEY and CDR2 as SVGAGI. In DNA, the CDR3 is TGTGCCAGCAGTTACGATGGGGGGCATGGAAACACCATATATTTT. Protein sequence: CASSYDGGHGNTIYF.

The chain combines TRBV19 with TRBJ2-1; tentatively, D is TRBD2 (6 bases). Germline assignment: CDR1 LNHDA and CDR2 SQIVND (reference sequence). V was trimmed by 4 bases and J by 4 bases, leaving 8 bases between them. CDR3 length equals 13 residues. The CDR3 nucleotides are TGTGCCAGTAGTACGGGACTTTACAATGAGCAGTTCTTC. This gives the protein CASSTGLYNEQFF.

This clone was detected a few times. The V call is TRBV10-3, the J call TRBJ2-5, with 13 bases lining up with TRBD2. Germline CDR1 and CDR2: ENHRY and SYGVKD. The CDR3 is made up of 15 amino acids. Unmatched junction bases numbered 6, after V lost 6 bases and J lost 5 bases. CDR3 nucleotide sequence: TGTGCCATCAGCGCGGGACTAGCGGGAACCGAGACCCAGTACTTC. Its translation is CAISAGLAGTETQYF.

CDR3 in DNA: TGTGCCACCCATATACAGGGTATGAACACTGAAGCTTTCTTT. It encodes CATHIQGMNTEAFF. The chain carries TRBV6-1 and TRBJ1-1, with D tentatively TRBD1 (6 bases). Trimming pared 10 bases from V and 0 bases from J, leaving 15 bases between. The germline gives CDR1 MNHNS, CDR2 SASEGT. The CDR3 extends over 14 amino acids.

This clone is a singleton in its sample. The rearrangement links TRBV7-6 to TRBJ2-7; D not certain. The CDR3 runs 13 residues. Trimming took 1 base from V and 2 from J, leaving 6 bases between them. Germline V lookup: CDR1 SGHVS, CDR2 FNYEAQ. The CDR3 here is CASSLDRTYEQYF. The CDR3, as DNA: TGTGCCAGCAGCTTAGACAGAACCTACGAGCAGTACTTC.

The chain couples TRBV5-1 to TRBJ2-7; the D is unclear. Germline loops: CDR1 SGHRS, CDR2 YFSETQ. Trimming stripped 0 bases from V and 1 base from J, with 11 bases between. CDR3 length equals 15 residues. The CDR3 region is CASSLDFGASYEQYF. The CDR3 nucleotides read TGCGCCAGCAGCTTGGATTTTGGAGCTTCCTACGAGCAGTACTTC. Combining the CDR3 with reference TRBV5-1 and TRBJ2-7 gives the whole variable domain KAGVTQTPRYLIKTRGQQVTLSCSPISGHRSVSWYQQTPGQGLQFLFEYFSETQRNKGNFPGRFSGRQFSNSRSEMNVSTLELGDSALYLCASSLDFGASYEQYFGPGTRLTVT.

CDR3 protein: CASSSRDYYYEQYF. CDR3 sequence (DNA): TGTGCCAGCAGCTCCCGGGACTATTACTACGAGCAGTACTTC. The gene calls are TRBV5-6 and TRBJ2-7, with TRBD2 identical over 7 bases. Losses at the gene ends were 3 bases for V and 3 bases for J; bases not matched to a gene: 6. The CDR3 has 14 residues. Germline V gene sequence: CDR1 SGHDT, CDR2 YYEEEE.

The chain recombines TRBV18 with TRBJ1-1, with 8 nucleotides matching TRBD1. Trimming removed 3 bases from V and 5 bases from J; junction bases left unmatched: 8. CDR1 and CDR2 (germline): KGHSH, LQKENI. The CDR3 is made up of 15 amino acids. This CDR3 is CASSPRTGQGTEAFF. The CDR3 DNA reads as TGTGCCAGCTCACCCCGGACAGGGCAAGGAACTGAAGCTTTCTTT.

The chain couples TRBV29-1 to TRBJ1-1; 7 nucleotides align to TRBD1. Germline V gene lookup returns CDR1 SQVTM and CDR2 ANQGSEA. The CDR3 has 12 residues. With 6 bases clipped from V and 7 bases from J, the junction kept 8 bases outside the gene matches. The CDR3 loop is CSVAMRDSEAFF. CDR3 nucleotide sequence: TGCAGCGTGGCGATGAGGGACAGTGAAGCTTTCTTT.

The chain recombines TRBV6-1 with TRBJ2-7, with TRBD1 matching 8 bases. CDR1 is MNHNS and CDR2 is SASEGT in the germline V gene. Trimming took 7 bases from V and 4 from J; bases not matched to a gene: 9. The CDR3 spans 14 residues. The CDR3: CASTPSQGAYEQYF. For the CDR3, the DNA is TGTGCCAGCACCCCGTCCCAGGGGGCGTACGAGCAGTACTTC.

The J gene is TRBJ1-4, the V gene TRBV6-4; TRBD1 matches 9 bases. Germline V CDR1 and CDR2: MRHNA, SNTAGT. J was trimmed by 7 bases and V by 6 bases; bases with no gene match: 6. This CDR3 is 14 amino acids long. The CDR3 protein is CASSPTGGGEKLFF. The DNA of the CDR3 is TGTGCCAGCAGCCCGACAGGGGGGGGTGAAAAACTGTTTTTT.

This chain uses TRBV7-2 with TRBJ2-5; 7 nucleotides match TRBD1. Matching the DNA end better, TRBJ2-7 makes the J call doubtful. Germline V gene sequence: CDR1 SGHTA, CDR2 FQGNSA. This CDR3 is built from 15 residues. DNA of the CDR3: TGTGCCAGCAGCGAATCACGGACAGGTACCTACGAGCAGTACTTC. Amino acid sequence: CASSESRTGTYEQYF.

The gene calls are TRBV6-1 and TRBJ2-3, with 7 bases matching TRBD2. V was pared by 4 bases and J by 6 bases, with 16 bases of the junction left unmatched. There are 17 residues in the CDR3. Germline V gene data show CDR1 as MNHNS and CDR2 as SASEGT. The CDR3 DNA reads TGTGCCAGCAGTGGAGAGGGCGGGAGCTTGGGGGAGGATACGCAGTATTTT. Protein: CASSGEGGSLGEDTQYF.

V is TRBV5-4 and J is TRBJ1-1; TRBD1 aligns across 7 bases. CDR1 and CDR2 (germline): SGHNT, YYREEE (reference sequence). CDR3 length equals 15 residues. V was pared by 0 bases and J by 1 base, with 3 bases of the junction left unmatched. The CDR3 here is CASSLGGTANTEAFF. CDR3 DNA sequence: TGTGCCAGCAGCTTGGGTGGGACAGCGAACACTGAAGCTTTCTTT.

The rearrangement uses TRBV18 and TRBJ2-7; D unresolved. Germline V gene sequence: CDR1 KGHSH, CDR2 LQKENI. Trimming left V 2 bases short and J 6 bases short, with 11 bases between. The CDR3 totals 13 residues. Here the CDR3 reads CASSPSQETEQYF. DNA of the CDR3: TGTGCCAGCTCACCATCGCAGGAAACCGAGCAGTACTTC.

J is TRBJ2-2 and V is TRBV5-1; a possible D gene is TRBD2 (6 bases). Germline-derived CDR1 and CDR2 are SGHRS and YFSETQ. The CDR3 runs to 15 residues. V gave up 4 bases and J gave up 3 bases, with 13 bases separating them. This CDR3 reads CASSQSGTYTGELFF. As DNA, the CDR3 is TGCGCCAGCAGCCAATCCGGGACTTACACCGGGGAGCTGTTTTTT.

V usage is TRBV7-3 and J usage is TRBJ2-1, with D possibly matching TRBD2 (5 bases). The CDR3 contains 14 residues. The ends were cut back, 3 bases at V and 10 bases at J, with 16 bases in the middle. Germline V gene data show CDR1 as SGHTA and CDR2 as FQGTGA. The CDR3 is CASSLEVGNREQFF. The DNA of the CDR3 is TGTGCCAGCAGCTTGGAGGTGGGAAACCGGGAGCAGTTCTTC.